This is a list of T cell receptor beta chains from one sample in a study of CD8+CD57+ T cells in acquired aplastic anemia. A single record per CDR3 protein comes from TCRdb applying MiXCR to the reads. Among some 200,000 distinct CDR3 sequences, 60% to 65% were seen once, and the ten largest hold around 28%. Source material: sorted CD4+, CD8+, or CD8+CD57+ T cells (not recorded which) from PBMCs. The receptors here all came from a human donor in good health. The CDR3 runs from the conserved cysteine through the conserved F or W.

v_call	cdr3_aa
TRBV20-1	CSASAPSSYEQYF
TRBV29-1	CSVELGSSYNEQFF
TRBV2	CASSVYTGELFF
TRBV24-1	CATSDSGQLRGYTF
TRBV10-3	CAISSVIAGDQETQYF
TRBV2	CASSEEGRGQPQHF
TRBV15	CATSRRTSSYEQYF
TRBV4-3	CASSQEWTGGEAFF
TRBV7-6	CASSRGLAGKTYNEQFF
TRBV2	CASRTGTGIYNEQFF
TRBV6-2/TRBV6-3	CASSYSTLGQGDQPQHF
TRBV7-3	CASSLTGTPREQYF
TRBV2	CAIGQGNPEQYF
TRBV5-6	CASSHEGQSYYEQYF
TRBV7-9	CASTGSVGTQNEQYF
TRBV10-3	CAISGGLAGTQVAQYF
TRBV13	CASSSRDNYGYTF
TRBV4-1	CASSQGVREKLFF
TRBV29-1	CSVEGIHNEQFF
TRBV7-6	CASSFDSHPSYEQYF